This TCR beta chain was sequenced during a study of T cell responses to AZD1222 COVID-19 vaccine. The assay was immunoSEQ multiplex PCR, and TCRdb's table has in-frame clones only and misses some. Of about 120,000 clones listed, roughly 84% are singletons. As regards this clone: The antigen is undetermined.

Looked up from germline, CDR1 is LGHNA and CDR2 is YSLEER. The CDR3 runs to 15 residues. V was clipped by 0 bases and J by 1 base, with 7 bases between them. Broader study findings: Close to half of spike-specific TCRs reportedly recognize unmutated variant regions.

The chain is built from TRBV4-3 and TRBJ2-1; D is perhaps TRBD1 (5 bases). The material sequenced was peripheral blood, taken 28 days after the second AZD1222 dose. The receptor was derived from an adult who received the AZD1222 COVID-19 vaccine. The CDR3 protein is CASSQDPGSYNEQFF. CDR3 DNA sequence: TGCGCCAGCAGCCAAGATCCAGGGTCCTACAATGAGCAGTTCTTC.